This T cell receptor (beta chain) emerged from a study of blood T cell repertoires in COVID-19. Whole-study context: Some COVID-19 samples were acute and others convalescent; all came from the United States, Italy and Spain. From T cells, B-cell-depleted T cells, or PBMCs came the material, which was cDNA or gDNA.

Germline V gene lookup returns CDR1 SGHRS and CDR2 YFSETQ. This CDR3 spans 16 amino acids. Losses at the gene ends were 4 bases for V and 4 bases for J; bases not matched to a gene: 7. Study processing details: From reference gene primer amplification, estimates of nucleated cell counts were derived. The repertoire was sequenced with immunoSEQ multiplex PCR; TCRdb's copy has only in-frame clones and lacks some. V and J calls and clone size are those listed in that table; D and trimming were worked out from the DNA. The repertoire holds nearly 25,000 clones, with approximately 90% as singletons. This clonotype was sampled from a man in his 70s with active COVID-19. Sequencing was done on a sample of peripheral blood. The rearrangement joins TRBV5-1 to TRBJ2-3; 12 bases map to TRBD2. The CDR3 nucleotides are TGCGCCAGCAGCCTCCGACTAGCGGGAGTCCCAGATACGCAGTATTTT. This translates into CASSLRLAGVPDTQYF.